A single T cell receptor beta chain is shown here with its context. Its antigen target is currently unknown. No base qualities exist here, and no much larger clone lies one base off it. This specimen comes from a study of blood T cell repertoires in COVID-19 (dated by TCRdb to the early 2020s). For the study in its entirety: Collaborator samples came from the United States, Italy and Spain and covered acute and convalescent phases of COVID-19. Where available, HLA class I and class II types were obtained from metadata supplied by the sample provider rather than from assay-based typing. The repertoires were released in a freely available public database meant as a resource for research on the immune response to SARS-CoV-2. Subjects who had been exposed to COVID-19, were actively infected with it, or had recovered from it provided the deeply sampled blood TCRbeta repertoires that made up the dataset. The samples were drawn from two sources: the first 160 participants of the ongoing ImmuneRACE study, and 950 to 1,500 subjects contributed by 6 global collaborators. Nearly every sample came with metadata listing a de-identified subject ID, COVID-19 status, age in years and sex. The prospective study material was composed of cDNA or gDNA derived from T cells, B-cell-depleted T cells, or PBMCs. Summary of the overall study and its limitations: The amount of clinical and demographic metadata varied by source and participant and was provided uncurated.

TCRbeta CDR3 regions were amplified from genomic DNA using the immunoSEQ Assay, a bias-controlled multiplex PCR. As for how the authors treated the data: Within the assay, amplification of reference gene primers was used to estimate how many nucleated cells each sample contained. To quantify the absolute abundance of each unique TCRbeta CDR3 rearrangement, sequence reads were collapsed and filtered. For each sample, productive Simpson clonality was calculated by taking the square root of Simpson's diversity index across productive rearrangements. TCRdb obtained this table from immuneACCESS and retained in-frame rearrangements with V and J assigned. These tables miss some clones; where compared with another copy, unresolved V genes account for less than half of the shortfall, and the remainder is unexplained. V, J and clone size were drawn from that table, and D and trimming were deduced from the DNA. This sample has tens of thousands of clones in its table, and about nine tenths of those were observed once. Approximately 2.3% of the sample is held by the ten biggest clonotypes.

The collaborating institutions used their own protocols to collect whole blood in K2EDTA tubes. Collaborator samples were shipped for TCRbeta analysis as frozen whole blood, isolated PBMCs, or DNA extracted from either sample type. The germline V gene supplies CDR1 MNHEY and CDR2 SVGAGI. The CDR3 contains 12 residues, cysteine and phenylalanine counted. Only CDR3 DNA remains: 36 bases, in frame from the first base. The V end loses 8 bases and the J end loses 4 bases, and a stretch of 8 bases separates them. This TCR derives from a man aged 60 to 69 with acute or convalescent COVID-19. Specimen: peripheral blood. The sequence links TRBV6-5 to TRBJ1-4, and perhaps TRBD1 as D gene, on 6 matching bases. CDR3 protein: CASQGLNEKLFF. Read as DNA, the sequence is TGTGCCAGCCAGGGGCTTAATGAAAAACTGTTTTTT.